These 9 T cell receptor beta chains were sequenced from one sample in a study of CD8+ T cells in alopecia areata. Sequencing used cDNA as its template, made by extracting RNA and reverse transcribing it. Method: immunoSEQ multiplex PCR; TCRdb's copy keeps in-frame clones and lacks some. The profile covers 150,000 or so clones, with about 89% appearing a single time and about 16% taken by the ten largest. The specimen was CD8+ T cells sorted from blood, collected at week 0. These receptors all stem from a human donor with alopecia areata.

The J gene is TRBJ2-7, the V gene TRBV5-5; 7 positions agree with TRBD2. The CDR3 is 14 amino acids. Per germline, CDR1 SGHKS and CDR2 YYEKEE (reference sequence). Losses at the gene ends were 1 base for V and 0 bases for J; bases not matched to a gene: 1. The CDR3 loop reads CASSLSGGSYEQYF. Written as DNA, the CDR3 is TGTGCCAGCAGCTTGTCGGGGGGCTCCTACGAGCAGTACTTC.

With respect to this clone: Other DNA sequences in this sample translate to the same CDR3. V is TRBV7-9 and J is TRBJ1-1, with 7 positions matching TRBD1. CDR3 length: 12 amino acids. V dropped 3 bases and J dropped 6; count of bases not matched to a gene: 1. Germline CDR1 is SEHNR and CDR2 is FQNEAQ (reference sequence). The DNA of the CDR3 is TGTGCCAGCAGCTTGGGGACAGCTGAAGCTTTCTTT. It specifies CASSLGTAEAFF.

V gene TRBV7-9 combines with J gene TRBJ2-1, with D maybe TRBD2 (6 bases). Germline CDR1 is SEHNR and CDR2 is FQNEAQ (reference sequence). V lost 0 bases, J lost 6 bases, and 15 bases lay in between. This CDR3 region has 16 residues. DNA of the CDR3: TGTGCCAGCAGCTTAGCGGGAGGAGAGATACCCAATGAGCAGTTCTTC. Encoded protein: CASSLAGGEIPNEQFF.

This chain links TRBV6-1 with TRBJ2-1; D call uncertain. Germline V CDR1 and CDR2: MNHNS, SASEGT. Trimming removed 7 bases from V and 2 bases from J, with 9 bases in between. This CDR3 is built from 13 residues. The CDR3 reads CASNPVAYNEQFF. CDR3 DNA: TGTGCCAGCAACCCGGTGGCCTACAATGAGCAGTTCTTC.

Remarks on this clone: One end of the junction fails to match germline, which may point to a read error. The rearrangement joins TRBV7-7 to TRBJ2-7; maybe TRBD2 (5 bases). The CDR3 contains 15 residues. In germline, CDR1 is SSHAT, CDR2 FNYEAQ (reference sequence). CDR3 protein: CASSLAFDSSYEQYF. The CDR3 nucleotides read TGTGCTAGCAGCTTAGCGTTTGATAGCTCCTACGAGCAGTACTTC.

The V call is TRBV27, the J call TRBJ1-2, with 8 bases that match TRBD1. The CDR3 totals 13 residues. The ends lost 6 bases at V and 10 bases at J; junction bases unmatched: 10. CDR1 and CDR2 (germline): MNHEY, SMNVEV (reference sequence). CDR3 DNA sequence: TGTGCCAGCAGCACCGGGACAGGCATTCTCTACACCTTC. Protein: CASSTGTGILYTF.

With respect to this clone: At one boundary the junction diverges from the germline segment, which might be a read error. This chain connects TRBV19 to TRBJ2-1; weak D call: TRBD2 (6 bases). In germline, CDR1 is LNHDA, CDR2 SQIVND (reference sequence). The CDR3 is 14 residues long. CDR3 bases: TGTGCTAGTAGGGAGGAAGTGTCCTACAATGAGCAGTTCTTC. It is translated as CASREEVSYNEQFF.

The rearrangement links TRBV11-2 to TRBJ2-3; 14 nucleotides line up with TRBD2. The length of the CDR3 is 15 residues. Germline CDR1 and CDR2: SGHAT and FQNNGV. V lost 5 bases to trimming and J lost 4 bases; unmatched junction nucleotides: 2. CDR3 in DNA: TGTGCCAGCAGCGGGACTAGCGGGAGCGCAGATACGCAGTATTTT. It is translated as CASSGTSGSADTQYF.

The CDR3 DNA sequence: TGTGCCAGCAGTGGACAGGGAGGCGAAAAACTGTTTTTT. It codes for CASSGQGGEKLFF. The chain is built from TRBV2 and TRBJ1-4, with 7 bases that match TRBD1. CDR3 length: 13 amino acids. V dropped 4 bases and J dropped 8; count of bases not matched to a gene: 4. Germline CDR1 is SNHLY and CDR2 is FYNNEI.